A single sample gave rise to the 30 T cell receptor beta chains below, sequenced in a study of tumor and adjacent non-tumor tissue in lung cancer (dated by TCRdb to 2016 to 2019). Libraries were made using multiplex PCR. The sequencing machine was an Illumina HiSeq 2500. Following protocols modified from ARM-PCR, the researchers constructed TCRbeta libraries through three rounds of nested PCR with primers (Table S4). TCRdb applied fastp at Q25 and MiXCR to the public reads, then kept only in-frame beta chains. For every CDR3 protein sequence, its rows merge into one entry that carries the most common genes and DNA. The sample table contains more than 85,000 distinct CDR3 sequences; only one count was recorded for about 65% of them. The top ten constitute around 19% of the sample. RNA was isolated from bulk, unsorted tissue, and RNA quality was assessed with a NanoDrop ND-1000 and an Agilent 2100. For the normal lung samples, distant non-tumor tissue was collected more than 3 cm away from the tumor edge.

The sequencing sample was made of distant non-tumor lung tissue. These receptors all come from a man aged 55 to 70 with non-small cell lung cancer.

CDR3 amino acids: CASGDLNTEAFF. The CDR3 nucleotides are TGTGCCAGCGGAGATCTGAACACTGAAGCTTTCTTT. The chain couples TRBV11-2 to TRBJ1-1; D is ambiguous. In germline, CDR1 is SGHAT, CDR2 FQNNGV. This CDR3 spans 12 amino acids. With 8 bases removed from V and 0 bases from J, the gap between germline ends came to 7 bases. Based on the CDR3 plus reference TRBV11-2 and TRBJ1-1, the full variable domain is EAGVAQSPRYKIIEKRQSVAFWCNPISGHATLYWYQQILGQGPKLLIQFQNNGVVDDSQLPKDRFSAERLKGVDSTLKIQPAKLEDSAVYLCASGDLNTEAFFGQGTRLTVV.

This chain links TRBV4-3 with TRBJ2-1, with 8 bases matching TRBD2. This CDR3 has 15 residues. The V gene end was trimmed by 11 bases and the J gene end by 10 bases; junction bases not matched to a gene: 19. The V gene's germline CDR1 is LGHNA and CDR2 YSLEER. CDR3 residues: CAGGLGLAPTKEQFF. The DNA of the CDR3 is TGCGCCGGCGGCCTAGGACTAGCTCCTACAAAGGAGCAGTTCTTC.

This rearrangement joins TRBV4-2 to TRBJ1-2, with D maybe TRBD1 (5 bases). The CDR3 length is 15 residues. Germline V gene sequence: CDR1 LGHNA, CDR2 YNFKEQ. The CDR3 loop reads CVNSQARGQNYGYTF. CDR3 DNA: TGTGTCAACAGCCAAGCGCGTGGACAAAACTATGGCTACACCTTC.

A note on this clonotype: A read error may produce the germline difference seen at one junction end. The chain recombines TRBV12-3 or TRBV12-4 with TRBJ2-7; TRBD2 is a possible D gene (6 bases). The CDR3 extends over 13 amino acids. The CDR3 region is CTSSGSDSNEQYF. As DNA, the CDR3 is TGTACCAGCAGCGGGTCAGACTCCAACGAGCAGTACTTC.

As to this clonotype: This may be a read error, as it is one base from a much larger clone. This rearrangement joins TRBV6-5 to TRBJ2-1; possibly TRBD1 for D (6 bases). CDR3 length: 15 residues. Germline V gene sequence: CDR1 MNHEY, CDR2 SVGAGI. The CDR3 is CASAGARASYNEHFF. DNA for the CDR3: TGTGCCAGCGCAGGGGCCAGAGCCTCCTACAATGAGCACTTCTTC.

This clonotype was observed at least ten times. The V call is TRBV4-1, the J call TRBJ2-1; D might be TRBD2 (6 bases). The V end lost 4 bases, the J end lost 7 bases, and 11 bases lay between the germline ends. Germline CDR1 and CDR2: MGHRA and YSYEKL. The CDR3 extends over 13 amino acids. The CDR3 loop reads CASSRGGENEQFF. The CDR3, as DNA: TGCGCCAGCAGCCGGGGCGGGGAGAATGAGCAGTTCTTC.

The chain couples TRBV25-1 to TRBJ2-1; D is possibly TRBD2 (5 bases). The germline CDR1 and CDR2 sequences are MGHDK and SYGVNS. CDR3 length: 16 residues. The V end was cut by 2 bases, the J end by 5 bases, with 16 bases between. CDR3 amino acids: CASSEAGRVGNNEQFF. CDR3 coding DNA: TGTGCCAGCAGTGAAGCGGGCCGGGTAGGAAACAATGAGCAGTTCTTC.

This clonotype has only one observation. The CDR3 does not close with the conserved phenylalanine or tryptophan, likely indicating a read error. The chain uses TRBV12-3 or TRBV12-4 and TRBJ1-2; the D gene is possibly TRBD1 (6 bases). This CDR3 contains 12 residues. The CDR3 here is CASTRGAGGYTL. Here the CDR3 DNA reads TGTGCTAGCACCCGGGGGGCGGGTGGCTACACCCTC.

The chain recombines TRBV12-3 or TRBV12-4 with TRBJ1-2, with no clear D. This CDR3 comprises 16 residues. CDR3 amino acids: CATRPGGGLGNYGYTF. Here the CDR3 DNA reads TGTGCTACCAGACCGGGTGGAGGGTTGGGAAACTATGGCTACACCTTC.

This clonotype has a handful of counts. This sequence may be a read error, since a much larger clone differs from it by one base. V and J are TRBV7-9 and TRBJ2-2; weak D call: TRBD2 (5 bases). CDR1 is SEHNR, CDR2 FQNEAQ, per germline (reference sequence). The CDR3 is made up of 12 amino acids. Here the CDR3 reads CASSYGTGELLF. In DNA form, the CDR3 reads TGTGCCAGCAGCTACGGCACCGGGGAGCTGCTTTTT.

Notes on this clonotype: A much larger clone is a single base away; this may be a read error. The CDR3 sequence is CASSLGSSWNPTDTQYF. The CDR3 DNA sequence: TGTGCCAGCAGCTTAGGGTCTAGCTGGAATCCCACAGATACGCAGTATTTT. The J gene is TRBJ2-3, the V gene TRBV7-9; a possible D gene is TRBD2 (5 bases). This CDR3 has 17 residues. With 1 base removed from V and 2 bases from J, the gap between germline ends came to 16 bases. Germline V gene sequence: CDR1 SEHNR, CDR2 FQNEAQ (reference sequence). Together with reference TRBV7-9 and TRBJ2-3, the CDR3 gives the full variable domain: DTGVSQNPRHKITKRGQNVTFRCDPISEHNRLYWYRQTLGQGPEFLTYFQNEAQLEKSRLLSDRFSAERPKGSFSTLEIQRTEQGDSAMYLCASSLGSSWNPTDTQYFGPGTRLTVL.

This clonotype occurred many times. In nucleotides, the CDR3 is TGTGCCAGCAGCAATCAGGGGGGAATACCCGGGGAGCTGTTTTTT. Translation gives CASSNQGGIPGELFF. The rearrangement links TRBV5-6 to TRBJ2-2; a possible D gene is TRBD1 (7 bases). The CDR3 length is 15 residues. Trimming left V 4 bases short and J 6 bases short, with 16 bases between. Germline V gives CDR1 SGHDT, CDR2 YYEEEE.

Remarks on this clonotype: One junction end does not reproduce the germline sequence, and a read error may be involved. The chain combines TRBV24-1 with TRBJ1-5, with D tentatively TRBD1 (5 bases). The CDR3 contains 13 residues. The germline CDR1 and CDR2 sequences are KGHDR and SFDVKD. In DNA, the CDR3 is TGTGCCACGGGGCAGTTTGGGAATCAGCCCCGGCATTTT. It codes for CATGQFGNQPRHF.

This sequence joins TRBV24-1 and TRBJ2-1; the D gene is possibly TRBD2 (5 bases). CDR3 size: 17 residues. Germline-derived CDR1 and CDR2 are KGHDR and SFDVKD. V lost 2 bases and J 2 bases, leaving 15 bases between the germline ends. CDR3 region: CATSDSLGSGTYNEQFF. CDR3 sequence (DNA): TGTGCCACCAGTGATTCTTTAGGATCCGGGACCTACAATGAGCAGTTCTTC.

The J gene is TRBJ2-1, the V gene TRBV11-3, with 7 bases fitting TRBD2. The CDR3 runs to 13 residues. Germline V gene lookup returns CDR1 SGHNT and CDR2 YENEEA. With V trimmed by 5 bases and J by 16 bases, 14 bases remained unmatched. Here the CDR3 reads CASSAEVTSFQFF. CDR3 nucleotide sequence: TGTGCCAGCAGCGCAGAGGTGACTAGCTTCCAATTCTTC.

About this clonotype: A read error may explain this, as a much larger clone is one base away. The chain joins TRBV30 to TRBJ1-2; tentative D call: TRBD1 (6 bases). The CDR3 loop spans 13 amino acids. V shed 4 bases and J shed 6 bases, with 15 bases lying between them. Germline CDR1 is GTSNPN and CDR2 is SVGIG (reference sequence). CDR3 sequence reads: CAWNVGGGNGYTF. The CDR3 bases are TGTGCCTGGAATGTAGGGGGAGGGAATGGCTACACCTTC.

In its sample, this clonotype was seen a few times. A much more abundant neighbour one base away suggests this may be a read error. The chain links TRBV12-5 to TRBJ1-5; possibly TRBD1 for D (6 bases). V lost 3 bases, J lost 9 bases, and 12 bases lay in between. The CDR3 consists of 13 residues. The germline V gene encodes CDR1 LGHNT and CDR2 FRNRAP. This CDR3 is CASGFGTKLPQHF. The DNA for the CDR3 is TGTGCTAGTGGTTTCGGGACAAAACTGCCCCAGCATTTT. Filled out from reference TRBV12-5 and TRBJ1-5, the complete variable domain reads DARVTQTPRHKVTEMGQEVTMRCQPILGHNTVFWYRQTMMQGLELLAYFRNRAPLDDSGMPKDRFSAEMPDATLATLKIQPSEPRDSAVYFCASGFGTKLPQHFGDGTRLSIL.

The chain uses TRBV4-1 and TRBJ2-7; possibly TRBD1 for D (6 bases). Germline CDR1 is MGHRA and CDR2 is YSYEKL. V was shortened by 7 bases and J by 10 bases, with 23 bases between the two germline ends. The CDR3 runs to 14 residues. CDR3 coding DNA: TGCGCCAGCAATCATGGACAGAGGGCTGAAGAACAGTACTTC. This codes for CASNHGQRAEEQYF.

This clonotype was detected many times. The chain is built from TRBV4-1 and TRBJ2-5; 13 bases line up with TRBD2. V shed 2 bases and J 5 bases; nucleotides not matched to a gene: 5. The germline V gene has CDR1 MGHRA and CDR2 YSYEKL. This CDR3 contains 16 residues. CDR3 protein: CASSQRLAGGLETQYF. Here the CDR3 DNA reads TGCGCCAGCAGCCAACGACTAGCGGGGGGCCTGGAGACCCAGTACTTC.

In regard to this clonotype: The final CDR3 position lacks the conserved phenylalanine or tryptophan, pointing to a likely read error. The chain is built from TRBV11-1 and TRBJ2-1; TRBD2 aligns across 7 bases. Germline assignment: CDR1 SGHAT and CDR2 FQDESV (reference sequence). There are 12 residues in the CDR3. V was clipped by 5 bases and J by 8 bases; unmatched bases: 3. The DNA of the CDR3 is TGTGCCAGCAGCCCGGGGGGATATGAGCAGTTCTTG. This encodes CASSPGGYEQFL.

The CDR3 bases are TGCAACGTCGAAGATCCTCGGGAAGGGCATTGCTCCTACGAGCAGTACTTC. Translated, it gives CNVEDPREGHCSYEQYF. The chain is built from TRBV29-1 and TRBJ2-7; possibly TRBD2 for D (5 bases). The CDR3 has 17 amino acids. The germline V gene encodes CDR1 SQVTM and CDR2 ANQGSEA.

At least ten counts were recorded for this clonotype. The rearrangement links TRBV4-1 to TRBJ1-5, with D tentatively TRBD1 (5 bases). Germline-derived CDR1 and CDR2 are MGHRA and YSYEKL. CDR3 length: 14 residues. V was clipped by 3 bases and J by 5 bases, with 11 bases between them. Here the CDR3 reads CASSHTGVDQPQHF. The CDR3 nucleotides are TGCGCCAGCAGCCACACGGGGGTAGATCAGCCCCAGCATTTT.

As to this clonotype: It may be a read error: a sequence one base away is much more abundant. The rearrangement joins TRBV5-6 to TRBJ1-6; D not certain. In germline, CDR1 is SGHDT, CDR2 YYEEEE. There are 14 residues in the CDR3. The CDR3 loop reads CANSLKQPNSPLHF. Here the CDR3 DNA reads TGTGCCAACAGCTTGAAGCAGCCTAATTCACCCCTCCACTTT.

Concerning this clonotype: Likely a read error: the CDR3 ends without its conserved phenylalanine or tryptophan. V usage is TRBV11-3 and J usage is TRBJ2-3, with D possibly being TRBD2 (6 bases). The germline gives CDR1 SGHNT, CDR2 YENEEA. The CDR3 has 16 amino acids. The DNA of the CDR3 is TGTGCCAGCGGCTTAGGTAGCGGAGTGAGCACAGATACGCAGTATTTA. Protein sequence: CASGLGSGVSTDTQYL.

V and J are TRBV12-3 or TRBV12-4 and TRBJ2-1; D unclear. V was shortened by 11 bases and J by 14 bases, with 16 bases between the two germline ends. The CDR3 length is 10 residues. As DNA, the CDR3 is TGTGCCTCCAGCGCACCCTCCGAGTTCTTC. Translating it yields CASSAPSEFF.

The sample holds a few counts of this clonotype. The V call is TRBV28, the J call TRBJ2-1; D is ambiguous. V was clipped by 7 bases and J by 8 bases, with 18 bases between them. CDR3 length equals 14 residues. The germline gives CDR1 MDHEN, CDR2 SYDVKM. In DNA form, the CDR3 reads TGTGCCAGCATCGCGACCCCCCCACTCGATGAGCAGTTCTTC. It specifies CASIATPPLDEQFF.

V gene TRBV6-5 combines with J gene TRBJ2-3, with 7 nucleotides matching TRBD2. J gave up 2 bases and V 2 bases, and 4 bases lay outside the gene matches. Germline CDR1 MNHEY, CDR2 SVGAGI. This CDR3 is built from 15 residues. The CDR3 region has the DNA TGTGCCAGCAGTTACGGCGGGGGTAACACAGATACGCAGTATTTT. The encoded protein is CASSYGGGNTDTQYF.

The J gene is TRBJ2-1, the V gene TRBV12-3 or TRBV12-4, with D possibly matching TRBD1 (5 bases). Trimming left V 6 bases short and J 8 bases short, with 14 bases between. CDR3 length: 13 amino acids. This CDR3 is CASSPQVFYEQFF. The DNA for the CDR3 is TGTGCCAGCAGCCCACAGGTATTCTATGAGCAGTTCTTC.

Points on this clonotype: Given a much more abundant clone one base away, this may be a read error. The chain combines TRBV5-5 with TRBJ2-4; 10 bases fit TRBD2. The CDR3 totals 19 residues. Per germline, CDR1 SGHKS and CDR2 YYEKEE (reference sequence). CDR3 residues: CDSSLEAGLADSAKNIQYF. CDR3 bases: TGTGACAGCAGCTTGGAGGCAGGACTAGCGGATTCAGCCAAAAACATTCAGTACTTC.

On this clonotype itself: Relative to the germline gene, one junction end is altered; a read error may explain this. This chain connects TRBV20-1 to TRBJ1-5; D remains ambiguous. Per the germline V gene, CDR1 is DFQATT and CDR2 is SNEGSKA (reference sequence). The CDR3 covers 15 residues. CDR3 loop: CSTSPTGNSNQPQHF. The CDR3 DNA follows: TGCAGTACTAGCCCGACGGGGAATAGCAATCAGCCCCAGCATTTT.